A selection of T cell receptor beta chains follows, all from one sample in a study of read filtering for tumor transcriptome and immune sequencing. TCRdb used MiXCR to reprocess the reads, holding one entry per CDR3 protein. The sample gives approximately 58,000 distinct CDR3 sequences, 20% to 25% of which show up once; about 15% is in the top ten. Sequenced: a population of CD138-negative cells sorted from bone marrow. All receptors derive from a donor aged 40 or over with multiple myeloma. Both conserved end residues are part of each CDR3. A D gene is named only where the DNA matches it firmly. Clone size appears in some rows only: once, few, many, or a class for an expanded clone.

J gene: TRBJ2-5
clone size: many
D gene: NA
V gene: TRBV20-1
CDR3 protein: CSASLRRQETQYF
CDR3 DNA: TGCAGTGCTAGTTTGCGGAGGCAAGAGACCCAGTACTTC

J gene: TRBJ2-1
clone size: many
D gene: TRBD2
V gene: TRBV29-1
CDR3 protein: CSVEYRTSGVYNEQFF
CDR3 DNA: TGCAGCGTTGAATACCGGACTAGCGGAGTATACAATGAGCAGTTCTTC

J gene: TRBJ2-3
clone size: NA
D gene: TRBD1
V gene: TRBV19
CDR3 protein: CVSTTGQGTDTQYF
CDR3 DNA: TGTGTCAGTACCACTGGACAGGGCACAGATACGCAGTATTTT

J gene: TRBJ2-7
clone size: many
D gene: TRBD2
V gene: TRBV20-1
CDR3 protein: CSAPTSYSSYEQYF
CDR3 DNA: TGCAGTGCCCCGACTAGCTACAGCTCCTACGAGCAGTACTTC

J gene: TRBJ2-5
clone size: many
D gene: NA
V gene: TRBV3-1
CDR3 protein: CASSQDPSAVGETQYF
CDR3 DNA: TGTGCCAGCAGCCAAGATCCTTCTGCGGTTGGCGAGACCCAGTACTTC

J gene: TRBJ2-5
clone size: few
D gene: TRBD2
V gene: TRBV19
CDR3 protein: CASSIEAGRQQETQYF
CDR3 DNA: TGTGCCAGTAGTATAGAAGCGGGACGCCAACAAGAGACCCAGTACTTC

J gene: TRBJ1-4
clone size: many
D gene: NA
V gene: TRBV13
CDR3 protein: CASSLGSSDRGEKLFF
CDR3 DNA: TGTGCCAGCAGCTTAGGATCTTCCGACAGAGGTGAAAAACTGTTTTTT

J gene: TRBJ2-7
clone size: many
D gene: NA
V gene: TRBV7-9
CDR3 protein: CASSRTEDYEQYF
CDR3 DNA: TGTGCCAGCAGCCGGACAGAAGACTACGAGCAGTACTTC

J gene: TRBJ2-1
clone size: many
D gene: TRBD1
V gene: TRBV28
CDR3 protein: CASSRTGRNEQFF
CDR3 DNA: TGTGCCAGCAGTAGGACAGGGCGGAATGAGCAGTTCTTC

J gene: TRBJ1-2
clone size: NA
D gene: NA
V gene: TRBV29-1
CDR3 protein: CSVATQGTYGYTF
CDR3 DNA: TGCAGCGTTGCAACCCAGGGCACCTATGGCTACACCTTC

J gene: TRBJ1-6
clone size: many
D gene: NA
V gene: TRBV10-2
CDR3 protein: CASRTQGNSPLHF
CDR3 DNA: TGCGCCAGCAGAACCCAGGGGAATTCACCCCTCCACTTT

J gene: TRBJ2-7
clone size: many
D gene: TRBD2
V gene: TRBV28
CDR3 protein: CASILLAPPGKQYF
CDR3 DNA: TGTGCCAGCATCCTACTAGCGCCGCCTGGGAAGCAGTACTTC

J gene: TRBJ2-7
clone size: NA
D gene: NA
V gene: TRBV14
CDR3 protein: CASSQLLPGEQYF
CDR3 DNA: TGTGCCAGCAGCCAATTGTTGCCCGGCGAGCAGTACTTC

J gene: TRBJ2-7
clone size: many
D gene: TRBD2
V gene: TRBV7-8
CDR3 protein: CASSVTSGTFSSYEQYF
CDR3 DNA: TGTGCCAGCAGCGTAACTAGCGGGACGTTTTCTTCCTACGAGCAGTACTTC

J gene: TRBJ2-5
clone size: NA
D gene: NA
V gene: TRBV29-1
CDR3 protein: CSAGHTDLGTQYF
CDR3 DNA: TGCAGCGCCGGACATACCGACCTCGGGACCCAGTACTTC

J gene: TRBJ1-5
clone size: few
D gene: TRBD1
V gene: TRBV28
CDR3 protein: CASSGQGAQPQHF
CDR3 DNA: TGTGCCAGCTCGGGGCAGGGGGCCCAGCCCCAGCATTTT

J gene: TRBJ2-2
clone size: NA
D gene: NA
V gene: TRBV7-7
CDR3 protein: CASSLSQAYSPGELFF
CDR3 DNA: TGTGCTAGCAGTTTATCACAAGCATATAGTCCCGGGGAGCTGTTTTTT

J gene: TRBJ2-2
clone size: NA
D gene: NA
V gene: TRBV29-1
CDR3 protein: CSVFGSTGELFF
CDR3 DNA: TGCAGCGTTTTCGGGTCGACCGGGGAGCTGTTTTTT

J gene: TRBJ1-1
clone size: many
D gene: NA
V gene: TRBV6-6
CDR3 protein: CATNHGGGTGTEAFF
CDR3 DNA: TGTGCCACCAACCATGGAGGGGGGACGGGCACTGAAGCTTTCTTT

J gene: TRBJ2-7
clone size: few
D gene: NA
V gene: TRBV25-1
CDR3 protein: CASSVSNVWLF
CDR3 DNA: TGTGCCAGCAGTGTATCGAATGTGTGGTTGTTC

J gene: TRBJ2-1
clone size: many
D gene: TRBD2
V gene: TRBV30
CDR3 protein: CAWNLWSSGTNEQFF
CDR3 DNA: TGTGCCTGGAATCTCTGGTCTAGCGGGACCAATGAGCAGTTCTTC

J gene: TRBJ2-3
clone size: many
D gene: NA
V gene: TRBV25-1
CDR3 protein: CASSEVGDNTQYF
CDR3 DNA: TGTGCCAGCAGTGAGGTTGGAGATAATACGCAGTATTTT

J gene: TRBJ2-5
clone size: many
D gene: NA
V gene: TRBV5-6
CDR3 protein: CASSFSTGIPRDGQYF
CDR3 DNA: TGTGCCAGCAGCTTCTCGACAGGTATCCCAAGAGATGGCCAGTACTTC

J gene: TRBJ2-4
clone size: NA
D gene: NA
V gene: TRBV18
CDR3 protein: CASSPMGESGPNIQYF
CDR3 DNA: TGTGCCAGCTCACCCATGGGGGAATCCGGTCCGAACATTCAGTACTTC

J gene: TRBJ1-5
clone size: many
D gene: TRBD1
V gene: TRBV28
CDR3 protein: CASSRDSSDQPQHF
CDR3 DNA: TGTGCCAGCAGTAGGGACAGTTCAGATCAGCCCCAGCATTTT

J gene: TRBJ2-7
clone size: many
D gene: TRBD1
V gene: TRBV11-2
CDR3 protein: CASSTHRDRARQYF
CDR3 DNA: TGTGCCAGCAGCACACACCGGGACAGGGCTCGGCAGTACTTC

J gene: TRBJ2-2
clone size: many
D gene: TRBD2
V gene: TRBV29-1
CDR3 protein: CSVGGGGELFF
CDR3 DNA: TGCAGCGTTGGGGGGGGAGGGGAGCTGTTTTTT

J gene: TRBJ2-7
clone size: NA
D gene: NA
V gene: TRBV21-1
CDR3 protein: CASSKGREGAYEQYF
CDR3 DNA: TGTGCCAGCAGCAAAGGAAGGGAGGGGGCCTACGAGCAGTACTTC

J gene: TRBJ1-6
clone size: many
D gene: TRBD1
V gene: TRBV7-9
CDR3 protein: CASRSTGDNSPLHF
CDR3 DNA: TGTGCCAGCAGATCGACAGGGGATAATTCACCCCTCCACTTT

J gene: TRBJ2-3
clone size: many
D gene: TRBD2
V gene: TRBV11-2
CDR3 protein: CASSRVIAGRHTDTQYF
CDR3 DNA: TGTGCCAGCAGCCGGGTCATAGCGGGGCGTCACACAGATACGCAGTATTTT

J gene: TRBJ1-5
clone size: few
D gene: NA
V gene: TRBV6-6
CDR3 protein: CASSPSSGVQPQHF
CDR3 DNA: TGTGCCAGCAGTCCCTCGTCAGGGGTCCAGCCCCAGCATTTT

J gene: TRBJ2-2
clone size: many
D gene: TRBD2
V gene: TRBV28
CDR3 protein: CATTAGGALTGELFF
CDR3 DNA: TGTGCCACCACTGCGGGGGGGGCCCTGACCGGGGAGCTGTTTTTT

J gene: TRBJ1-2
clone size: NA
D gene: NA
V gene: TRBV29-1
CDR3 protein: CSVEAVPGNYGYTF
CDR3 DNA: TGCAGCGTTGAAGCTGTACCGGGAAACTATGGCTACACCTTC

J gene: TRBJ2-3
clone size: NA
D gene: TRBD2
V gene: TRBV24-1
CDR3 protein: CATQRTGGSDTQYF
CDR3 DNA: TGTGCCACGCAAAGGACGGGAGGATCAGATACGCAGTATTTT

J gene: TRBJ1-1
clone size: many
D gene: NA
V gene: TRBV5-1
CDR3 protein: CASSLVASTQGEAFF
CDR3 DNA: TGCGCCAGCAGCTTGGTTGCTTCAACCCAGGGTGAAGCTTTCTTT

J gene: TRBJ1-1
clone size: many
D gene: NA
V gene: TRBV6-2/TRBV6-3
CDR3 protein: CASTEQRNTEAFF
CDR3 DNA: TGTGCCAGCACCGAACAACGGAACACTGAAGCTTTCTTT

J gene: TRBJ1-5
clone size: many
D gene: NA
V gene: TRBV29-1
CDR3 protein: CSVAIEVGQPQHF
CDR3 DNA: TGCAGCGTTGCAATCGAGGTCGGGCAGCCCCAGCATTTT

J gene: TRBJ2-6
clone size: many
D gene: TRBD1
V gene: TRBV29-1
CDR3 protein: CSVSGQATSGANVLTF
CDR3 DNA: TGCAGCGTCTCCGGACAGGCCACCTCTGGGGCCAACGTCCTGACTTTC

J gene: TRBJ2-5
clone size: few
D gene: TRBD1
V gene: TRBV19
CDR3 protein: CASGRTGGRETQYF
CDR3 DNA: TGTGCCAGTGGCCGAACAGGGGGAAGAGAGACCCAGTACTTC

J gene: TRBJ2-7
clone size: NA
D gene: NA
V gene: TRBV7-8
CDR3 protein: CASSFSATREQYF
CDR3 DNA: TGTGCCAGCAGCTTCTCAGCGACCAGGGAGCAGTACTTC

J gene: TRBJ2-1
clone size: large
D gene: NA
V gene: TRBV6-1
CDR3 protein: CASRFPGTDNEQFF
CDR3 DNA: TGTGCCAGCAGATTTCCGGGAACTGACAATGAGCAGTTCTTC

J gene: TRBJ2-7
clone size: many
D gene: NA
V gene: TRBV6-6
CDR3 protein: CASSSPRTSGQYF
CDR3 DNA: TGTGCCAGCAGTAGCCCGCGCACGTCTGGGCAGTACTTC

J gene: TRBJ2-1
clone size: NA
D gene: NA
V gene: TRBV11-2
CDR3 protein: CASSLARNEQFF
CDR3 DNA: TGTGCCAGCAGCTTAGCGAGAAATGAGCAGTTCTTC

J gene: TRBJ2-5
clone size: few
D gene: NA
V gene: TRBV19
CDR3 protein: CASRGTRWQETQYF
CDR3 DNA: TGTGCCAGTAGGGGGACAAGGTGGCAAGAGACCCAGTACTTC

J gene: TRBJ1-1
clone size: NA
D gene: NA
V gene: TRBV20-1
CDR3 protein: CSAIPNPKEEAFF
CDR3 DNA: TGCAGTGCAATACCCAACCCGAAAGAGGAAGCTTTCTTT

J gene: TRBJ2-7
clone size: many
D gene: TRBD1
V gene: TRBV29-1
CDR3 protein: CSAVTGEGPYEQYF
CDR3 DNA: TGCAGCGCCGTGACAGGGGAAGGCCCCTACGAGCAGTACTTC

J gene: TRBJ1-2
clone size: few
D gene: NA
V gene: TRBV12-3/TRBV12-4
CDR3 protein: CASSLKAENYGYTF
CDR3 DNA: TGTGCCAGCAGTTTAAAAGCGGAGAACTATGGCTACACCTTC

J gene: TRBJ2-2
clone size: NA
D gene: TRBD1
V gene: TRBV7-3
CDR3 protein: CASSDPGQGTGELFF
CDR3 DNA: TGTGCCAGCAGCGATCCGGGACAGGGGACTGGGGAGCTGTTTTTT

J gene: TRBJ2-2
clone size: many
D gene: NA
V gene: TRBV5-1
CDR3 protein: CASSLRPGTGELFF
CDR3 DNA: TGCGCCAGCAGCTTGAGACCCGGCACCGGGGAGCTGTTTTTT